Following are 16 T cell receptor beta chains from one sample sequenced in a study of control samples from healthy donors and cancer patients. This table comes from immunoSEQ multiplex PCR, and its TCRdb copy is limited to in-frame clones, with some not included. In the table there are 6,000 to 8,000 clones, over 70% of which are singletons. Input material: formalin-fixed, paraffin-embedded tissue. These receptors came from a male donor with melanoma.

The genes are TRBV29-1 and TRBJ1-4; D is ambiguous. This CDR3 has 14 amino acids. Trimming stripped 6 bases from V and 2 bases from J, with 13 bases between. The germline gives CDR1 SQVTM, CDR2 ANQGSEA. CDR3 coding DNA: TGCAGCGTGCTGCGACAAGGGACTAATGAAAAACTGTTTTTT. This encodes CSVLRQGTNEKLFF.

The rearrangement joins TRBV30 to TRBJ2-1; 10 nucleotides agree with TRBD1. V lost 2 bases to trimming and J lost 4 bases; unmatched junction nucleotides: 5. Germline V gene lookup returns CDR1 GTSNPN and CDR2 SVGIG (reference sequence). The CDR3 extends over 15 amino acids. CDR3 protein: CAWSRTGGLYNEQFF. The CDR3 DNA reads TGTGCCTGGAGTCGGACAGGGGGATTGTACAATGAGCAGTTCTTC. The entire variable domain, with the rest obtained from reference TRBV30 and TRBJ2-1, is as follows: SQTIHQWPATLVQPVGSPLSLECTVEGTSNPNLYWYRQAAGRGLQLLFYSVGIGQISSEVPQNLSASRPQDRQFILSSKKLLLSDSGFYLCAWSRTGGLYNEQFFGPGTRLTVL.

The chain couples TRBV6-1 to TRBJ1-6; D unresolved. V was cut by 2 bases and J by 8 bases, with 4 bases left in between. This CDR3 region has 12 residues. The germline gives CDR1 MNHNS, CDR2 SASEGT. The CDR3 here is CASSEYDSPLHF. The CDR3 DNA is TGTGCCAGCAGTGAATATGATTCACCCCTCCACTTT.

The chain has TRBV2 and TRBJ1-2, with 8 bases aligning to TRBD1. The CDR3 extends over 13 amino acids. V shed 1 base and J 6 bases; nucleotides not matched to a gene: 1. Germline CDR1 reads SNHLY; CDR2 reads FYNNEI. This CDR3 is CASSEGQGNGYTF. DNA for the CDR3: TGTGCCAGCAGTGAAGGACAGGGGAATGGCTACACCTTC. The full variable domain, rest sourced from reference TRBV2 and TRBJ1-2, is EPEVTQTPSHQVTQMGQEVILRCVPISNHLYFYWYRQILGQKVEFLVSFYNNEISEKSEIFDDQFSVERPDGSNFTLKIRSTKLEDSAMYFCASSEGQGNGYTFGSGTRLTVV.

The chain combines TRBV27 with TRBJ1-1, with 7 positions matching TRBD1. Germline V lookup: CDR1 MNHEY, CDR2 SMNVEV (reference sequence). This CDR3 has 15 amino acids. Trimming took 5 bases from V and 5 from J; bases not matched to a gene: 11. Here the CDR3 reads CASSPQGVGRTEAFF. Written as DNA, the CDR3 is TGTGCCAGCAGTCCTCAGGGGGTCGGTAGGACTGAAGCTTTCTTT.

The chain uses TRBV27 and TRBJ2-2; 8 bases are a match to TRBD2. J gave up 0 bases and V 11 bases, and 14 bases lay outside the gene matches. This CDR3 has 17 amino acids. Germline CDR1 and CDR2: MNHEY and SMNVEV (reference sequence). CDR3 DNA: TGTGCCCGACCCTCGTGGGCTAGCGGGCCGAACACCGGGGAGCTGTTTTTT. Its translation: CARPSWASGPNTGELFF.

J is TRBJ1-1 and V is TRBV6-5, with D unresolved. This CDR3 is 14 amino acids long. Germline values: CDR1 MNHEY, CDR2 SVGAGI. The V end lost 5 bases, the J end lost 6 bases, and 16 bases lay between the germline ends. CDR3 sequence: CASSRALRVSEAFF. The CDR3 DNA reads TGTGCCAGCAGTAGGGCCTTAAGGGTTTCTGAAGCTTTCTTT.

This clone turned up a few times. DNA of the CDR3: TGCGCCAGCAGCCTGGAACGGAGCAATCAGCCCCAGCATTTT. Protein sequence: CASSLERSNQPQHF. J is TRBJ1-5 and V is TRBV4-1; D gene unclear. V was trimmed by 4 bases and J by 1 base, leaving 8 bases between them. The germline gives CDR1 MGHRA, CDR2 YSYEKL. The CDR3 has 14 amino acids.

V gene TRBV7-3 combines with J gene TRBJ1-4, with D unclear. The CDR3 is 13 amino acids. Germline V gives CDR1 SGHTA, CDR2 FQGTGA. The V and J ends lost 5 bases and 8 bases respectively, with 12 bases between them. The CDR3 sequence is CASSASGGEKLFF. DNA for the CDR3: TGTGCCAGCAGCGCATCCGGTGGGGAAAAACTGTTTTTT. The complete variable domain, with remaining parts taken from reference TRBV7-3 and TRBJ1-4, reads GAGVSQTPSNKVTEKGKYVELRCDPISGHTALYWYRQSLGQGPEFLIYFQGTGAADDSGLPNDRFFAVRPEGSVSTLKIQRTERGDSAVYLCASSASGGEKLFFGSGTQLSVL.

V usage is TRBV28 and J usage is TRBJ2-3; 9 bases line up with TRBD1. Per germline, CDR1 MDHEN and CDR2 SYDVKM. The trim removed 8 bases at V and 2 bases at J, leaving 2 bases unmatched. The CDR3 loop spans 13 amino acids. The CDR3 nucleotides are TGTGCCAGCGGGACAGGGCCCACAGATACGCAGTATTTT. This gives the protein CASGTGPTDTQYF.

The chain couples TRBV11-2 to TRBJ2-5, with TRBD1 as a possible D gene (6 bases). CDR3 length equals 16 residues. The V gene's germline CDR1 is SGHAT and CDR2 FQNNGV. The V gene lost 1 base and the J gene lost 0 bases, with 12 bases spanning the gap. The CDR3 coding sequence is TGTGCCAGCAGCTTAGGGGTCGGGACATACCAAGAGACCCAGTACTTC. It specifies CASSLGVGTYQETQYF.

The chain links TRBV6-1 to TRBJ1-2; D is unclear. The ends were cut back, 2 bases at V and 4 bases at J, with 8 bases in the middle. Germline CDR1 reads MNHNS; CDR2 reads SASEGT. The CDR3 has 13 amino acids. CDR3 in amino acids: CASSELGSYGYTF. CDR3 DNA: TGTGCCAGCAGTGAACTGGGGTCCTATGGCTACACCTTC.

This clone has only one observation. The V gene is TRBV10-3, the J gene TRBJ1-6, with D maybe TRBD1 (6 bases). Germline CDR1 is ENHRY and CDR2 is SYGVKD. V gave up 5 bases and J gave up 6 bases, with 11 bases separating them. This CDR3 has 14 residues. CDR3 sequence (DNA): TGTGCCATCAGTCTGGGGGACACTAATTCACCCCTCCACTTT. Its translation: CAISLGDTNSPLHF.

The rearrangement links TRBV7-6 to TRBJ2-7; 7 bases align to TRBD1. This CDR3 contains 14 residues. J was trimmed by 2 bases and V by 5 bases; bases with no gene match: 6. Germline CDR1 is SGHVS and CDR2 is FNYEAQ. Here the CDR3 DNA reads TGTGCCAGCAGCCTCCGGGACAGCCCCTACGAGCAGTACTTC. Translating gives CASSLRDSPYEQYF.

The chain recombines TRBV24-1 with TRBJ1-1; D might be TRBD1 (5 bases). CDR3 size: 13 residues. Germline assignment: CDR1 KGHDR and CDR2 SFDVKD. Deletions cut 5 bases from V and 10 bases from J, with 16 bases between. The CDR3 spells CATSATRAIGAFF. The CDR3 nucleotides read TGTGCCACCAGTGCTACCAGGGCGATCGGAGCTTTCTTT.

The rearrangement uses TRBV2 and TRBJ2-5, with TRBD1 as a possible D gene (5 bases). Trimming removed 7 bases from V and 0 bases from J, with 12 bases in between. The CDR3 runs 14 residues. The germline V gene has CDR1 SNHLY and CDR2 FYNNEI. The CDR3 region is CASNQQGNQETQYF. In nucleotides, the CDR3 is TGTGCCAGCAATCAGCAGGGAAACCAAGAGACCCAGTACTTC. Using reference TRBV2 and TRBJ2-5 for the parts outside the CDR3, the full variable domain is EPEVTQTPSHQVTQMGQEVILRCVPISNHLYFYWYRQILGQKVEFLVSFYNNEISEKSEIFDDQFSVERPDGSNFTLKIRSTKLEDSAMYFCASNQQGNQETQYFGPGTRLLVL.